The rows below give T cell receptor beta chains drawn from one sample of a study of cytomegalovirus exposure and HLA in healthy donors. The protocol was immunoSEQ multiplex PCR, while the TCRdb copy is restricted to in-frame clones and leaves out a portion. The sample lists approximately 140,000 clones, 73% occurring once. Source material: PBMCs. These receptors were obtained from a human donor in good health. The CDR3 runs from the conserved cysteine through the conserved F or W. A D gene is named only where the DNA matches it firmly. A clone size is listed for some rows: how often the clone was seen (once, few, many), or a class if it is expanded.

-	-	TRBV10-3	TRBJ1-1	TGTGCCATCTCTTCGCCAGGGATCACTGAAGCTTTCTTT	CAISSPGITEAFF
-	-	TRBV15	TRBJ2-1	TGTGCCACCAAGGCGACCTACAGCTCCTACAATGAGCAGTTCTTC	CATKATYSSYNEQFF
-	TRBD1	TRBV6-5	TRBJ1-2	TGTGCCAGCAGTTACTCGGAGGGGGCCAACTATGGCTACACCTTC	CASSYSEGANYGYTF
-	TRBD2	TRBV7-9	TRBJ2-7	TGTGCCAGCAGCACCGGGACTAGATTCTCCGAGCAGTACTTC	CASSTGTRFSEQYF
-	TRBD1	TRBV4-1	TRBJ1-5	TGCGCCAGCAGCCAAACCGACAGGGGGCGGGGGCAGCCCCAGCATTTT	CASSQTDRGRGQPQHF
once	TRBD2	TRBV5-4	TRBJ2-1	TGTGCCAGCGGGACTAGCGGTTACAATGAGCAGTTCTTC	CASGTSGYNEQFF
-	-	TRBV6-1	TRBJ2-1	TGTGCCAGCAGTGAAGCCGGGGGAACCTACAATGAGCAGTTCTTC	CASSEAGGTYNEQFF
-	TRBD1	TRBV2	TRBJ2-5	TGTGCCAGCAGTGAAGAGAGGGGGCGCGGGGAGACCCAGTACTTC	CASSEERGRGETQYF
few	TRBD2	TRBV4-1	TRBJ2-1	TGCGCCAGCAGCCATATAGGACTAGCGGGGGGGTCCCTAAATGAGCAGTTCTTC	CASSHIGLAGGSLNEQFF
-	-	TRBV2	TRBJ1-1	TGTGCCAGCGCCTGGACTCAGAACACTGAAGCTTTCTTT	CASAWTQNTEAFF
-	-	TRBV6-5	TRBJ1-6	TGTGCCAGCAGTTATGGACAGAGGGACAATTCACCCCTCCACTTT	CASSYGQRDNSPLHF
-	-	TRBV11-2	TRBJ2-3	TGTGCCAGCAGAGGGGACAAATATCCCGCTGATACGCAGTATTTT	CASRGDKYPADTQYF
-	TRBD1	TRBV11-3	TRBJ1-3	TGTGCCAGCAGCCCGACAGGGTCTGGAAACACCATATATTTT	CASSPTGSGNTIYF
-	TRBD2	TRBV5-1	TRBJ2-1	TGCGCCAGCAGCTCAACTAGCGGGGGGGCTTCCTACAATGAGCAGTTCTTC	CASSSTSGGASYNEQFF
-	-	TRBV5-6	TRBJ1-2	TGTGCCAGCACCTTGACCCCCAGGCGAGCTAACTATGGCTACACCTTC	CASTLTPRRANYGYTF
-	TRBD2	TRBV7-3	TRBJ2-1	TGTGCCAGCAGCTCCGGGACTAGCGAAATGGGTGAGCAGTTCTTC	CASSSGTSEMGEQFF
-	TRBD1	TRBV29-1	TRBJ2-1	TGCAGCGCCTCCCTCACAGGGGATGAGCAGTTCTTC	CSASLTGDEQFF
-	TRBD1	TRBV6-1	TRBJ1-5	TGTGCCAGCAGTGAAGAGACAGGGGGCGGTCAGCCCCAGCATTTT	CASSEETGGGQPQHF
-	-	TRBV9	TRBJ1-4	TGTGCCAGCAGCCCGACAGGATCTAATGAAAAACTGTTTTTT	CASSPTGSNEKLFF
-	-	TRBV6-6	TRBJ2-5	TGTGCCAGCAGTCGTTCGGGGTTAGGGCAAGAGACCCAGTACTTC	CASSRSGLGQETQYF
-	-	TRBV27	TRBJ2-2	TGTGCCAGCAGTTCCTCCCCCAGCGCGAACACCGGGGAGCTGTTTTTT	CASSSSPSANTGELFF
few	-	TRBV19	TRBJ1-5	TGTGCCAGTACCCCACAGGGTGAACACGCTGCTAGCAATCAGCCCCAGCATTTT	CASTPQGEHAASNQPQHF
-	-	TRBV27	TRBJ2-2	TGTGCCAGCAGTCCAGTTCCGGGACAAAGAACCGGGGAGCTGTTTTTT	CASSPVPGQRTGELFF
-	-	TRBV4-2	TRBJ2-7	TGTGCCAGCAGCCAAGATCCAGGGACCTACGAGCAGTACTTC	CASSQDPGTYEQYF
once	-	TRBV12-2	TRBJ1-2	TGTGCAAGTCGCCTGCGGACAGATCCCTACACCTTC	CASRLRTDPYTF
-	-	TRBV18	TRBJ2-7	TGTGCCAGCTCACCCGTCGGGGGGCGGGGTACCTACGAGCAGTACTTC	CASSPVGGRGTYEQYF
-	-	TRBV11-3	TRBJ2-4	TGTGCCAGCAGAAGTAGCGGCGTAGCCAAAAACATTCAGTACTTC	CASRSSGVAKNIQYF
-	TRBD1	TRBV19	TRBJ1-1	TGTGCCAGTAGTGTCGTCCCGGGACAGGGAATGAACACTGAAGCTTTCTTT	CASSVVPGQGMNTEAFF
-	TRBD2	TRBV4-1	TRBJ2-1	TGCGCCAGCAGCCAAGGTGTCATAACGGGGGGGCCAGATGAGCAGTTCTTC	CASSQGVITGGPDEQFF
-	-	TRBV6-5	TRBJ2-1	TGTGCCAGCCGCTCTACGTGGAGCTCCTACAATGAGCAGTTCTTC	CASRSTWSSYNEQFF
-	-	TRBV6-5	TRBJ2-1	TGTGCCAGCAGTTCTGGCACCTACAATGAGCAGTTCTTC	CASSSGTYNEQFF
once	-	TRBV4-1	TRBJ1-6	TGCGCCAGCAGCCAGATACAGGGTCGCCAGGATTCACCCCTCCACTTT	CASSQIQGRQDSPLHF
-	TRBD2	TRBV6-4	TRBJ2-2	TGTGCCAGCAGTCCCGGGACTAGCCACACCGGGGAGCTGTTTTTT	CASSPGTSHTGELFF
-	TRBD2	TRBV4-1	TRBJ2-7	TGCGCCAGCAGCCAACTAGCGGGAGGGCCTCACGAGCAGTACTTC	CASSQLAGGPHEQYF
once	-	TRBV10-3	TRBJ2-3	TGTGCCATCAGCGGAGGAGGGGTCGTGCTAGATACGCAGTATTTT	CAISGGGVVLDTQYF
-	-	TRBV7-2	TRBJ2-7	TGTGCCAGCAGCTTAGATAGACAACTCTACGAGCAGTACTTC	CASSLDRQLYEQYF
few	TRBD1	TRBV29-1	TRBJ2-7	TGCAGCGCCCTGCCCGGGACAGGTGTGAACGGGGAGCAGTACTTC	CSALPGTGVNGEQYF
few	-	TRBV6-6	TRBJ1-1	TGTGCCAGCCGCTCACGCTGGGCAGGGGCAACCACTGAAGCTTTCTTT	CASRSRWAGATTEAFF
-	TRBD2	TRBV29-1	TRBJ2-7	TGCAGCGTTGGCGTTTGGGAGGGCCGCACCTACGAGCAGTACTTC	CSVGVWEGRTYEQYF
-	-	TRBV5-4	TRBJ1-1	TGTGCCAGCAGCTTGGGACTGACGGGGGTGAACACTGAAGCTTTCTTT	CASSLGLTGVNTEAFF
few	-	TRBV7-9	TRBJ2-7	TGTGCCAGCAGCTCGCCTCGGGACAACTCCTACGAGCAGTACTTC	CASSSPRDNSYEQYF
-	TRBD2	TRBV13	TRBJ2-1	TGTGCCAGCAGTCTAATAGCGGGAGGCCGACTCAATGAGCAGTTCTTC	CASSLIAGGRLNEQFF
-	-	TRBV7-6	TRBJ2-1	TGTGCCAGCAGCTCGACAGGCCTATACAATGAGCAGTTCTTC	CASSSTGLYNEQFF
-	TRBD1	TRBV5-1	TRBJ2-7	TGCGCCAGCAGCTCGCCGGGACAGGGAGCCTACGAGCAGTACTTC	CASSSPGQGAYEQYF
-	TRBD1	TRBV4-1	TRBJ2-7	TGCGCCAGCAGCCGCGGACAGGGGTACGAGCAGTACTTC	CASSRGQGYEQYF
once	-	TRBV6-1	TRBJ2-7	TGTGCCAGCAGTTGGCGGAACTACGAGCAGTACTTC	CASSWRNYEQYF
-	-	TRBV5-1	TRBJ2-5	TGCGCCAGCAGCTTGCAGGGCGGTCGGGGGAACCAAGAGACCCAGTACTTC	CASSLQGGRGNQETQYF
-	TRBD2	TRBV7-2	TRBJ2-1	TGTGCCAGCAGCCGCCGGACTAGCGGGGACACCAATGAGCAGTTCTTC	CASSRRTSGDTNEQFF
-	TRBD1	TRBV9	TRBJ2-7	TGTGCCAGCAGCCCGGGGACAGGACTATACGAGCAGTACTTC	CASSPGTGLYEQYF